These 14 T cell receptor beta chains originate from one sample sequenced in a study of cytomegalovirus exposure and HLA in healthy donors. The PCR made use of 60 Vbeta and 13 Jbeta primers. Generated by immunoSEQ multiplex PCR, the TCRdb table keeps only in-frame clones and is missing some. The table lists under 150,000 clones. Sequenced sample: PBMCs. These TCRs come from a woman in her thirties or forties in good health and CMV-seronegative.

The V and J genes are TRBV11-3 and TRBJ1-5, with 8 bases aligning to TRBD1. Germline lookup yields CDR1 SGHNT and CDR2 YENEEA. The length of the CDR3 is 18 residues. Trimming cost V 5 bases and J 7 bases; bases outside gene matches: 19. CDR3 sequence (DNA): TGTGCCAGCAGCGCCCGGGACAGGTCAAAAAAAGAAAGGCAGCCCCAGCATTTT. Amino acid sequence: CASSARDRSKKERQPQHF.

The CDR3 sequence: CASSGGVTDTQYF. In DNA, the CDR3 is TGTGCCAGCAGTGGGGGGGTCACAGATACGCAGTATTTT. This chain links TRBV6-1 with TRBJ2-3; a possible D gene is TRBD2 (6 bases). Trimming left V 4 bases short and J 2 bases short, with 7 bases between. The germline V gene has CDR1 MNHNS and CDR2 SASEGT. CDR3 length: 13 amino acids.

V and J are TRBV4-3 and TRBJ1-4; TRBD1 might be the D (5 bases). The germline V and J ends were trimmed by 1 base and 1 base, with 10 bases remaining between them. The germline V gene encodes CDR1 LGHNA and CDR2 YSLEER. The CDR3 totals 16 residues. DNA of the CDR3: TGCGCCAGCAGCCAAGCGGCGGGGGGAACTAATGAAAAACTGTTTTTT. This encodes CASSQAAGGTNEKLFF.

The CDR3 here is CSAPESYEQYF. The CDR3 nucleotides read TGCAGTGCTCCCGAGTCCTACGAGCAGTACTTC. V and J are TRBV20-1 and TRBJ2-7; D remains ambiguous. The CDR3 covers 11 residues. From germline, CDR1 is DFQATT and CDR2 SNEGSKA (reference sequence). The V end lost 5 bases, the J end lost 1 base, and 6 bases lay between the germline ends.

The rearrangement links TRBV28 to TRBJ1-4; D call uncertain. The V and J ends lost 6 bases and 0 bases respectively, with 11 bases between them. Looked up from germline, CDR1 is MDHEN and CDR2 is SYDVKM. The CDR3 is 15 residues long. The chain's CDR3 is CASRDGGATNEKLFF. In DNA, the CDR3 is TGTGCCAGCAGAGACGGCGGGGCAACTAATGAAAAACTGTTTTTT.

The chain uses TRBV5-1 and TRBJ1-2, with 8 bases aligning to TRBD1. CDR1 and CDR2 from the germline V gene are SGHRS and YFSETQ. The CDR3 length is 14 residues. Trimming removed 2 bases from V and 3 bases from J; junction bases left unmatched: 3. The CDR3 loop is CASSLLTGDYGYTF. The DNA of the CDR3 is TGCGCCAGCAGCTTACTGACAGGGGACTATGGCTACACCTTC.

The gene calls are TRBV5-4 and TRBJ2-2, with D possibly being TRBD2 (5 bases). This CDR3 has 13 amino acids. Trimming took off 6 bases at V and 1 base at J, with 7 bases between the two ends. Germline CDR1 SGHNT, CDR2 YYREEE (reference sequence). The CDR3 loop is CASNGGNTGELFF. Here the CDR3 DNA reads TGTGCCAGCAATGGAGGGAACACCGGGGAGCTGTTTTTT. Combining the CDR3 with reference TRBV5-4 and TRBJ2-2 gives the whole variable domain ETGVTQSPTHLIKTRGQQVTLRCSSQSGHNTVSWYQQALGQGPQFIFQYYREEENGRGNFPPRFSGLQFPNYSSELNVNALELDDSALYLCASNGGNTGELFFGEGSRLTVL.

The chain has TRBV7-2 and TRBJ1-4; a possible D gene is TRBD1 (6 bases). The CDR3 has 15 amino acids. V dropped 0 bases and J dropped 9 bases, with 14 bases sitting between them. Germline V gene sequence: CDR1 SGHTA, CDR2 FQGNSA. The CDR3 DNA is TGTGCCAGCAGCTTAGCGCCGACAGGACAGAAAAAACTGTTTTTT. Residues: CASSLAPTGQKKLFF.

The CDR3 region has the DNA TGTGCCAGCAGTTACTCGAGGCAGCAAGAGACCCAGTACTTC. Translation: CASSYSRQQETQYF. J is TRBJ2-5 and V is TRBV6-5; the D is unclear. V lost 0 bases, J lost 2 bases, and 7 bases lay in between. From germline, CDR1 is MNHEY and CDR2 SVGAGI. This CDR3 spans 14 amino acids.

This chain joins TRBV6-1 and TRBJ2-7, with TRBD1 matching 7 bases. This CDR3 is built from 14 residues. Germline-derived CDR1 and CDR2 are MNHNS and SASEGT. Germline trimming cut 4 bases from V and 7 bases from J; bases unmatched to any gene: 10. The CDR3 coding sequence is TGTGCCAGCAGTGCAGGACAGGCTCCTAGGGAGCAGTACGTC. Encoded protein: CASSAGQAPREQYV.

The chain has TRBV28 and TRBJ1-6; 7 bases are shared with TRBD1. The CDR3 consists of 14 residues. After removal of 5 bases from V and 7 bases from J, the junction contained 5 bases not matched to a gene. Germline lookup yields CDR1 MDHEN and CDR2 SYDVKM. CDR3: CASSPGGRNSPLHF. The CDR3 DNA follows: TGTGCCAGCAGTCCAGGGGGGAGAAATTCACCCCTCCACTTT.

The V and J genes are TRBV5-3 and TRBJ1-2, with no clear D. TRBV5-3 has ORF status, its function being uncertain. There are 14 residues in the CDR3. Trimming shortened V by 5 bases and J by 1 base, and 12 bases separated the two germline ends. The CDR3 nucleotides read TGTGCCAGAAGTTACTCCCCCGGTAACTATGGCTACACCTTC. It translates to CARSYSPGNYGYTF.

The chain links TRBV19 to TRBJ2-2; the match to TRBD1 covers 8 bases. The germline gives CDR1 LNHDA, CDR2 SQIVND (reference sequence). This CDR3 has 15 residues. The trim removed 7 bases at V and 0 bases at J, leaving 4 bases unmatched. This CDR3 reads CASKQQGANTGELFF. The CDR3 coding sequence is TGTGCCAGTAAACAACAGGGGGCGAACACCGGGGAGCTGTTTTTT. Variable domain in full (rest from reference TRBV19 and TRBJ2-2): DGGITQSPKYLFRKEGQNVTLSCEQNLNHDAMYWYRQDPGQGLRLIYYSQIVNDFQKGDIAEGYSVSREKKESFPLTVTSAQKNPTAFYLCASKQQGANTGELFFGEGSRLTVL.

The chain links TRBV18 to TRBJ1-5; 9 nucleotides line up with TRBD1. Trimming at V came to 5 bases and at J to 6 bases, leaving 8 bases not matched to a gene. CDR3 length: 15 amino acids. Germline CDR1 KGHSH, CDR2 LQKENI. CDR3 sequence (DNA): TGTGCCAGCTCATGGACAGGGGCATCGGTTCAGCCCCAGCATTTT. This gives the protein CASSWTGASVQPQHF.